This entry features one T cell receptor beta chain sequence. This clone was detected only once. Its antigen specificity is not known. No base quality information exists; no much larger clone differs at one position. CD4+ T cells from unexposed donors were collected before the COVID-19 pandemic (2011-2018). After around 11 days of culture, CD4+ T cells were isolated with the EasySep CD4+ T cell isolation kit. As cell number allowed, CD4+ T cells from unexposed donors were tested for reactivity to SARS-CoV-2 S and N and to four common cold coronavirus spike pools. PBMCs were cultured at a few million per well in IMDM supplemented with 5% human AB serum and approximately 9.8 IU/ml IL-2. Half of the culture medium was replaced with fresh IL-2-containing medium on days 3 and 7. Triplicate replicate wells were generally used for each peptide culture condition. The leukapheresis product for the unexposed donors was obtained through commercial purchase. PBMCs were isolated from leukapheresis product or whole blood by Ficoll-Paque PLUS gradient centrifugation. The PBMCs went either fresh into the expansion assay or into cryopreservation at -140 degrees C. The QIAamp Micro DNA Kit was used to extract genomic DNA from the CD4+ T cells.

These data are taken from a study of CD4 T cells in relation to SARS-CoV-2 and coronaviruses (dated by TCRdb to 2020 to 2023). Looking at the study overall: In the ViraFEST assay, PBMCs were cultured with antigen for under 13 days, after which TCR beta CDR3s were sequenced to identify antigen-specific clonal expansions. Using patient-derived lymphoblastoid cell lines, the shared crossreactive spike epitopes were mapped to their HLA restriction. Samples from a few pre-COVID donors and the naive versus memory experiments were sequenced with the Adaptive Biotechnologies TCR-sequencing kit; other data were Illumina-based. At the level of individual TCR clonotypes, the study evaluated whether memory CD4+ T cells crossreact between the spike proteins of SARS-CoV-2 and those of common cold coronaviruses. A different, Illumina-based TCR-beta assay was used to sequence expansion assays from other donors in the study. An HIV-1 Nef peptide pool or a no-peptide culture served as the negative reference condition. Overall study outcomes, separate from this receptor: In around three fifths of donors, memory CD4+ clonotypes turned up that crossrecognized SARS-CoV-2 and at least one common cold coronavirus spike. Because no donor provided both pre-pandemic and post-infection samples, tracing the source of pre-existing responses was limited. Small numbers of patients and of tested TCRs limited the study. Compared with monoreactive clones, crossreactive clones had significantly weaker SARS-CoV-2-driven expansion, a result consistent with antigenic imprinting. Crossreactivity analysis centred on spike protein, so crossreactivity against other viral proteins was not assessed.

The CDR3 has 15 amino acids, counting the end cysteine and phenylalanine. Only the CDR3 part of the read is kept: 45 bases, read in frame from the first base. The germline V gene supplies CDR1 MNHEY and CDR2 SVGAGI. Compared with germline, V lacks 8 bases and J lacks 0 bases; bases without a gene match: 5. Preparation of the library involved the immunoSEQ multiplex PCR assay. In the original analysis: During preprocessing, nonproductive sequences were removed, along with CDR3s that did not begin with C, did not end with F or W, or were shorter than 7 amino acids. The MANAFEST web app identified antigen-specific clonotypes based on expansion compared with the reference and other culture wells. To be counted as positive, a clone had to show significant expansion compared with the reference culture, at an FDR below 0.05, in 2 of 3 replicate wells. For a clone to be considered positive, significant expansion relative to all other tandem wells and an odds ratio above 5 were also required. After three terminal residues were trimmed from each end, CDR3 homology was quantified as pairwise Levenshtein distance using the stringdist R package. The table comes from immuneACCESS by way of TCRdb, which keeps in-frame sequences with V and J called. Part of the clones is missing from these tables; in studies checked, under half for an unresolved V gene and the rest for unknown reasons. The D gene and trimming were derived from the DNA, and the V and J assignments and clone size from that table. The sample table contains 30,000 or so clones; only one count was recorded for more than 70% of them. The ten largest clones capture over 9% of the sample.

The specimen was CD4+ T cells from PBMCs, cultured in vitro. The rearranged chain carries TRBV6-5 and TRBJ2-1, with 9 bases in between that match TRBD2. The receptor was isolated from a human donor in good health. The bases are TGTGCCAGCCTGAATAGCGGGAGCTCCTACAATGAGCAGTTCTTC. This encodes CASLNSGSSYNEQFF.